The present T cell receptor (beta chain) was sequenced within a study of T cell responses to AZD1222 COVID-19 vaccine. Study-level points and caveats: Among vaccine-associated CD4 TCRs, coverage spanned spike, with dominance at 160-218 and 743-854. Targeting of unmutated variant regions was reportedly seen in nearly half of spike-specific TCRs.

This CDR3 has 13 amino acids. V lost 6 bases to trimming and J lost 0 bases, with 6 bases between them. In the case of this clone: Its antigen is not identified.

Sequencing was performed with immunoSEQ multiplex PCR; in TCRdb, only in-frame clones are kept and a portion is missing. This sample yields tens of thousands of clones, of which around 82% are seen a single time; around 20% belongs to the top ten. The sequence derives from an adult in good health. This specimen consisted of peripheral blood, obtained on day 0 of AZD1222 vaccination. The chain links TRBV12-3 or TRBV12-4 to TRBJ2-1, with TRBD2 as a possible D gene (6 bases). CDR3 residues: CASRTSSYNEQFF. CDR3 in DNA: TGTGCCAGCAGGACTAGCTCCTACAATGAGCAGTTCTTC.